The clone carrying this T cell receptor (beta chain) appeared many times. Its antigen remains unknown. Other DNA sequences from this sample encode an identical CDR3 as well. This CDR3 region has 12 residues. V dropped 1 base and J dropped 3 bases, with 6 bases sitting between them. Looked up from germline, CDR1 is DFQATT and CDR2 is SNEGSKA (reference sequence). None of the patients had undergone any treatment ahead of thyroid surgery. This sample is part of a study of metastatic and nonmetastatic thyroid tumors. Study results and limitations: Reports indicated that malignant thyroid tumors showed significantly higher TCR beta diversity than benign nodules did, in blood and tumor.

TCRdb re-processed the PCR reads through MiXCR. Of 15,000 to 20,000 clones listed, approximately 29% are singletons. V usage is TRBV20-1 and J usage is TRBJ1-1; no firm D call. Sequencing was done on a sample of tumor tissue. This TCR was recovered from a male donor with papillary thyroid cancer or a benign thyroid nodule (not recorded which). Some clones in this sample may be carry-over from other donors' samples. This CDR3 is CSARVRDTEAFF. The CDR3 DNA is TGCAGTGCTAGAGTAAGGGACACTGAAGCTTTCTTT.